This T cell receptor beta chain was sequenced for a study of intratumoral heterogeneity in liver cancer. At the level of the whole study: In the full roughly 13-patient cohort, the median age was around 57 years and the majority of patients were male. Of the approximately 69 multiregional samples collected from 15 or so HCC patients in the overall cohort, approximately 51 were tumoral regions and some 20 were adjacent nontumoral regions. The study combined RNA-seq, DNA sequencing, TCR-seq and SNP array data from multiple regions of hepatocellular carcinoma specimens to study intratumor heterogeneity.

Using the immunoSEQ assay, the TCR beta chain CDR3 regions were sequenced from genomic DNA. Rearranged VDJ segments were amplified with primers that anneal to V and J segments. Per the authors' processing: The ImmunoSeq Analyzer software was used to calculate clonality and richness metrics. Fisher's exact test, supplemented by a beta-binomial method for added stringency, was applied to identify differentially abundant clones between regions. TCRdb took over this immuneACCESS table, retaining in-frame rearrangements with V and J assigned. Such tables are incomplete; in checked studies, under half of the missing clones stem from an unresolved V gene, and the remainder is unexplained. V, J and clone size are taken as reported in that table, and D and trimming were inferred from the DNA itself. The sample table contains about 5,900 clones; only one count was recorded for 68% of them. Around a fifth of the sample is in the top ten clones.

Comments on this clone: No cognate antigen has been identified for it. No clone much larger than this one lies a single base away; base qualities are absent.

Here is what the overall study found, with its caveats: Limitations acknowledged by the authors included a relatively low number of patients and under-sampled representation of tumor-infiltrating lymphocytes.

Early-stage hepatocellular carcinoma was present in all patients, and no therapy was administered to any patient before surgical resection. The sampled areas showed no macroscopic signs of necrosis or hemorrhage. Multiple regions from a couple of patients underwent TCR sequencing (ImmunoSeq). Frozen resection tissue samples were collected at least 1 cm apart from each other. Samples with the label N were taken from nontumoral liver tissue next to the tumor. Genomic DNA was extracted from bulk tissue using the DNeasy blood and tissue kit. Reading the germline V gene (reference sequence) gives CDR1 MNHNY and CDR2 SVGAGI. V is pruned by 6 bases and J by 3 bases, leaving 5 bases of the junction without a gene match. The CDR3 contains 14 residues, cysteine and phenylalanine counted. The CDR3 DNA has 42 bases and is translated from base 1.

The receptor was isolated from a man aged 65-85 years with hepatocellular carcinoma. The material sequenced was tumor-adjacent normal tissue, taken before any cancer treatment. The chain is encoded by TRBV6-6 joined to TRBJ1-5, with 7 central nucleotides matching TRBD1. The sequenced DNA is TGTGCCAGCAGGCTAACAGGGGACAATCAGCCCCAGCATTTT. Translated, this gives CASRLTGDNQPQHF.